Given below is one T cell receptor (beta chain) in context. This entry comes from a study of T cell changes during pregnancy in multiple sclerosis. TCRdb's copy holds only in-frame clones and misses some; the assay was immunoSEQ multiplex PCR. This repertoire shows about 42,000 clones, 80% to 85% found once; its top ten account for around 0.65%. The specimen was CD4+ T cells from peripheral blood mononuclear cells, collected before pregnancy. The origin of this receptor is a female donor with multiple sclerosis, enrolled in a pregnancy study.

CDR3 DNA: TGTGCCAGCAGTCCCAGCCCCCGGGGTGCCACCGGGGAGCTGTTTTTT. It yields the protein CASSPSPRGATGELFF. The rearrangement links TRBV11-2 to TRBJ2-2; the D gene is possibly TRBD2 (5 bases). From germline, CDR1 is SGHAT and CDR2 FQNNGV. CDR3 length: 16 residues. V shed 6 bases and J shed 4 bases, with 18 bases lying between them.